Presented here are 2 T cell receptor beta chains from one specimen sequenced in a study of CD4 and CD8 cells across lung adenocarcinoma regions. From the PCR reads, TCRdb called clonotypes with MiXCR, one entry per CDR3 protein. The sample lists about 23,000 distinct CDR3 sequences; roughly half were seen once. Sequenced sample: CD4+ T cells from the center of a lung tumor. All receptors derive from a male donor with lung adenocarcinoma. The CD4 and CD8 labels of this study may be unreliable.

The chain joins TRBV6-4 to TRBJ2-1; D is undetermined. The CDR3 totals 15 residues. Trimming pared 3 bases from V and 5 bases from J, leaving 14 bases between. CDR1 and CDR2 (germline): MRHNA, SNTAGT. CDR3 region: CASSDTQLVNNEQFF. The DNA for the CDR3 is TGTGCCAGCAGTGATACCCAGCTAGTCAACAATGAGCAGTTCTTC.

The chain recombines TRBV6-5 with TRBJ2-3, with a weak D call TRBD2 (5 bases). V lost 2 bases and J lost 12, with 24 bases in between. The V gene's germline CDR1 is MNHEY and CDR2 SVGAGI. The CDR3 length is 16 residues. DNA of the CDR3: TGTGCCAGCAGTTACCGACGCGGGTCTGGCACAGAGGCCCAGTATTTT. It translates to CASSYRRGSGTEAQYF.